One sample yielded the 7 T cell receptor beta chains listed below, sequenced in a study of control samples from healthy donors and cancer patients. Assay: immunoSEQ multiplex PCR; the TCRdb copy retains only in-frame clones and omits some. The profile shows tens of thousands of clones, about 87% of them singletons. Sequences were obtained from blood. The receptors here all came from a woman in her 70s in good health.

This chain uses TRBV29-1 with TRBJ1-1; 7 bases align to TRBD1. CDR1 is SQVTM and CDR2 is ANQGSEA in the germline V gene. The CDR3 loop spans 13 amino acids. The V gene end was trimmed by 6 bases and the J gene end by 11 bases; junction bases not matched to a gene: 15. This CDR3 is CSVGIGGANGAFF. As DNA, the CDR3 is TGCAGCGTGGGGATAGGGGGCGCGAATGGTGCTTTCTTT.

The CDR3: CASSLGTGGQYTQYF. The CDR3 coding sequence is TGTGCCAGCAGTTTAGGTACCGGGGGGCAATATACGCAGTATTTT. The chain carries TRBV27 and TRBJ2-3, with D maybe TRBD2 (7 bases). Germline V gene data show CDR1 as MNHEY and CDR2 as SMNVEV (reference sequence). The CDR3 covers 15 residues. With 2 bases removed from V and 7 bases from J, the gap between germline ends came to 16 bases.

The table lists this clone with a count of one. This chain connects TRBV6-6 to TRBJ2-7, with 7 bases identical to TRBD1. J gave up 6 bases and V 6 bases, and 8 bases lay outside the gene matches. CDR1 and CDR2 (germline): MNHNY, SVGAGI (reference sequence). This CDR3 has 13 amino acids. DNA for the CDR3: TGTGCCAGCAGATCAGATCCAGGGGGCGAGCAGTACTTC. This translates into CASRSDPGGEQYF.

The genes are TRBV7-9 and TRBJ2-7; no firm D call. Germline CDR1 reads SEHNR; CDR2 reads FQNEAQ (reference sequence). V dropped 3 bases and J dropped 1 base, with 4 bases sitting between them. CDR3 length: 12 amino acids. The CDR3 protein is CASSFVSYEQYF. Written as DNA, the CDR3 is TGTGCCAGCAGCTTTGTGTCCTACGAGCAGTACTTC.

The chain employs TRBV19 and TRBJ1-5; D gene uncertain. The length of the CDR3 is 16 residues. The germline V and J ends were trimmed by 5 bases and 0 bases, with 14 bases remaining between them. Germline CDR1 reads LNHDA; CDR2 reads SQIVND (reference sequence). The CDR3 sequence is CASSAMGTNSNQPQHF. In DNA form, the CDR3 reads TGTGCCAGTAGTGCGATGGGAACGAATAGCAATCAGCCCCAGCATTTT. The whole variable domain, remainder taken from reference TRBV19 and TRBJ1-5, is DGGITQSPKYLFRKEGQNVTLSCEQNLNHDAMYWYRQDPGQGLRLIYYSQIVNDFQKGDIAEGYSVSREKKESFPLTVTSAQKNPTAFYLCASSAMGTNSNQPQHFGDGTRLSIL.

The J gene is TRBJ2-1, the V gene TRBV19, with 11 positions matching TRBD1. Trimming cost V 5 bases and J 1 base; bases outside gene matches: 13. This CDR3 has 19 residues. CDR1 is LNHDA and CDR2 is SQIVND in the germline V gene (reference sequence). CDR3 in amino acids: CASSGPGTGGIRSYNEQFF. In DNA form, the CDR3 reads TGTGCCAGTAGTGGACCCGGGACAGGGGGGATCAGATCCTACAATGAGCAGTTCTTC.

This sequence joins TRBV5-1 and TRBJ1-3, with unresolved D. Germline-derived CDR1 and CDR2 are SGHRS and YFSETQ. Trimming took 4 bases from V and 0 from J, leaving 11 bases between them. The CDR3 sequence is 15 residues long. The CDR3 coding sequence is TGCGCCAGCAGCCCCCTGGCGCCCTCTGGAAACACCATATATTTT. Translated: CASSPLAPSGNTIYF.